This TCR beta chain emerged from a study of T cell repertoires and HLA-DP antigens. This clone has a handful of counts. Its antigen is unidentified. Data came from immunoSEQ multiplex PCR; TCRdb stores just in-frame clones and leaves some out. This sample has approximately 86,000 clones; more than 75% occur once, and the top ten carry 1.5% to 2%. The CDR3 has 15 amino acids. Trimming cost V 0 bases and J 8 bases, with 14 bases left between them. Looked up from germline, CDR1 is SGHDN and CDR2 is FVKESK. The receptor's source is a man aged 50 to 59 in good health and CMV-seronegative. The sequenced material came from CD4+ T cells from PBMCs. The V call is TRBV14, the J call TRBJ2-1; a weak D match, TRBD1 (6 bases). The CDR3 loop is CASSQERVGADEQFF. CDR3 nucleotides: TGTGCCAGCAGCCAAGAGCGGGTGGGGGCTGATGAGCAGTTCTTC.